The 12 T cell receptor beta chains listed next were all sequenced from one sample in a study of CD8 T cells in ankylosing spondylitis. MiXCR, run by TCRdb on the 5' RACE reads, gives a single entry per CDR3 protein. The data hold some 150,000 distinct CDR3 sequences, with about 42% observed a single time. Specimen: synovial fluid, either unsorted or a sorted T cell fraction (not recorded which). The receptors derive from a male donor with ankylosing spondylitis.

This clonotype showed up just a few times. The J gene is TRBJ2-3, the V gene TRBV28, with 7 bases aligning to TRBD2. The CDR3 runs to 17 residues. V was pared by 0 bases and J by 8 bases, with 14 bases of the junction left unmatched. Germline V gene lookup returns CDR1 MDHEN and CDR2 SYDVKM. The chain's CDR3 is CASSLCITGGLRCTQYF. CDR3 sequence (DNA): TGTGCCAGCAGTTTATGCATAACGGGGGGACTACGTTGTACGCAGTATTTT.

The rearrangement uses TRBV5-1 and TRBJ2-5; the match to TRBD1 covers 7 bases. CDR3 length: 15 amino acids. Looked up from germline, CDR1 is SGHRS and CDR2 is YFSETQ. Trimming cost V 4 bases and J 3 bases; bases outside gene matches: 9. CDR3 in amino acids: CASSNDRAGEETQYF. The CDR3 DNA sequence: TGCGCCAGCAGCAATGACAGGGCCGGGGAAGAGACCCAGTACTTC. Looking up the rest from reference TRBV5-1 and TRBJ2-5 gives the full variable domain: KAGVTQTPRYLIKTRGQQVTLSCSPISGHRSVSWYQQTPGQGLQFLFEYFSETQRNKGNFPGRFSGRQFSNSRSEMNVSTLELGDSALYLCASSNDRAGEETQYFGPGTRLLVL.

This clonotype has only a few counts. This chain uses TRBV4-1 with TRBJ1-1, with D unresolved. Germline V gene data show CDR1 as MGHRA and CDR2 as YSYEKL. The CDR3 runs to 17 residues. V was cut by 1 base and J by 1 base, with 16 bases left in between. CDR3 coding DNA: TGCGCCAGCAGCCAAGCGCCTGGTTGGCGGAGGAACACTGAAGCTTTCTTT. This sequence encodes CASSQAPGWRRNTEAFF.

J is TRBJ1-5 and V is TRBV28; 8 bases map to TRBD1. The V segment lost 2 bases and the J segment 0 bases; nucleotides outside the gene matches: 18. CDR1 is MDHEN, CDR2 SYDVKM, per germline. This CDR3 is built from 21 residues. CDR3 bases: TGTGCCAGCAGTTTACCCGCTCTAGGACAGGGACACATATATAGCAATCAGCCCCAGCATTTT. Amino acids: CASSLPALGQGHIYSNQPQHF.

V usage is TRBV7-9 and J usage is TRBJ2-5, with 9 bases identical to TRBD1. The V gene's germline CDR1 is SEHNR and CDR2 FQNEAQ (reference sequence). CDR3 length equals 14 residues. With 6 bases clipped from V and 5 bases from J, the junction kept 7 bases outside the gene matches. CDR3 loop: CASRSSGTGETQYF. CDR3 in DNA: TGTGCCAGCAGATCTAGTGGGACAGGGGAGACCCAGTACTTC.

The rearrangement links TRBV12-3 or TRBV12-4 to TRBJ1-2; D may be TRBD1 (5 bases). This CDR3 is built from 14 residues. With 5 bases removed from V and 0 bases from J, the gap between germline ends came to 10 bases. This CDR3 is CASSAKQANYGYTF. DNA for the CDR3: TGTGCCAGCAGTGCCAAACAGGCTAACTATGGCTACACCTTC.

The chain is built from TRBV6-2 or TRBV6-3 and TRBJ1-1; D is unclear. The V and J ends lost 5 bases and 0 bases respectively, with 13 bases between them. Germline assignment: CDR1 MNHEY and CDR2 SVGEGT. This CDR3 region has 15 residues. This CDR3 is CASSSRETMNTEAFF. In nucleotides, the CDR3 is TGTGCCAGCAGTAGTAGAGAAACCATGAACACTGAAGCTTTCTTT.

The CDR3 here is CASRPDRSTLFKRNQPQHF. Here the CDR3 DNA reads TGTGCCAGCAGGCCTGACAGGTCGACGTTATTTAAGCGCAATCAGCCCCAGCATTTT. The chain carries TRBV28 and TRBJ1-5, with D maybe TRBD1 (6 bases). The V gene lost 6 bases and the J gene lost 2 bases, with 26 bases spanning the gap. This CDR3 comprises 19 residues. Germline CDR1 reads MDHEN; CDR2 reads SYDVKM.

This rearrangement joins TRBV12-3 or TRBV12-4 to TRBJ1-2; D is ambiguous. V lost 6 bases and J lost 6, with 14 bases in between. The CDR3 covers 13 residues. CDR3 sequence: CASSLMTRDGYTF. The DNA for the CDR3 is TGTGCCAGCAGCCTGATGACGCGGGATGGCTACACCTTC.

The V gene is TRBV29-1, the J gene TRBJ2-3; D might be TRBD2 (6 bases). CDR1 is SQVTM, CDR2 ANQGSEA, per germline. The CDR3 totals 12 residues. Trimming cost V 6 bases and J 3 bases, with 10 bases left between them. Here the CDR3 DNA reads TGCAGCGTATACGGAGGGACAGATACGCAGTATTTT. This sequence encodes CSVYGGTDTQYF.

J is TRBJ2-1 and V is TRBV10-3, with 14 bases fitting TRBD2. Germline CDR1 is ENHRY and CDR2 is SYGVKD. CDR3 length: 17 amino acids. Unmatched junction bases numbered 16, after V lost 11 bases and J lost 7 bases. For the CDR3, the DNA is TGTGCCGCTTCCGGGACTAGCGGGAGACGGACGGTGAATGAGCAGTTCTTC. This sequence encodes CAASGTSGRRTVNEQFF.

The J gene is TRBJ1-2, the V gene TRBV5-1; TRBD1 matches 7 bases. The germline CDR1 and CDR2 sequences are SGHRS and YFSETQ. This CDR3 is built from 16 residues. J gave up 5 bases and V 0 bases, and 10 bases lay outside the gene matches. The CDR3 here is CASSLDPTGQWYGYTF. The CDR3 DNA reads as TGCGCCAGCAGCTTGGACCCGACAGGGCAGTGGTATGGCTACACCTTC.